These 19 T cell receptor beta chains were all obtained from the same sample, sequenced in a study of T cells in Graves' hyperthyroidism and ophthalmopathy. Amplification of TCR beta CDR3 regions was performed using RNA transcripts as template. Primed by the HTBI set, a first-round RT-PCR was run on the TCR CDR3. TCRdb processed the multiplex PCR reads anew with MiXCR; each CDR3 protein has one entry. Altogether 500,000 or so distinct CDR3 sequences are present, roughly a sixth being singletons, with the ten largest covering roughly 18%. The source material was blood. The receptor set was obtained from a woman under 30 with Graves' ophthalmopathy.

This clonotype was found many times. The V call is TRBV7-2, the J call TRBJ2-7; no reliable D call. Trimming pared 2 bases from V and 3 bases from J, leaving 23 bases between. The length of the CDR3 is 18 residues. Per the germline V gene, CDR1 is SGHTA and CDR2 is FQGNSA. The CDR3 region is CASSLKATRVPYHYEQYF. The CDR3 DNA sequence: TGTGCCAGCAGCTTAAAGGCGACCCGGGTCCCCTACCACTACGAGCAGTACTTC.

This clonotype was counted a few times. The J gene is TRBJ2-7, the V gene TRBV4-2; the D gene could be TRBD1 or TRBD2 (5 bases each). The V gene lost 4 bases and the J gene lost 3 bases, with 10 bases spanning the gap. Germline V gene data show CDR1 as LGHNA and CDR2 as YNFKEQ. CDR3 length: 13 residues. CDR3 sequence reads: CASSPGTLYEQYF. The CDR3 DNA follows: TGTGCCAGCAGCCCCGGGACCCTCTACGAGCAGTACTTC.

The chain uses TRBV20-1 and TRBJ2-1, with TRBD1 matching over 8 bases. Germline V gives CDR1 DFQATT, CDR2 SNEGSKA (reference sequence). The CDR3 contains 16 residues. With 3 bases clipped from V and 5 bases from J, the junction kept 12 bases outside the gene matches. CDR3 residues: CSARSGQDWGDNEQFF. The CDR3 coding sequence is TGCAGTGCTAGGTCGGGACAGGACTGGGGGGACAATGAGCAGTTCTTC.

The sample holds many counts of this clonotype. The chain has TRBV28 and TRBJ1-1, with TRBD1 identical over 9 bases. In germline, CDR1 is MDHEN, CDR2 SYDVKM. CDR3 length: 16 amino acids. V shed 6 bases and J 0 bases; nucleotides not matched to a gene: 8. The CDR3 loop is CASRLQGAAVNTEAFF. CDR3 coding DNA: TGTGCCAGCAGATTACAGGGGGCCGCGGTGAACACTGAAGCTTTCTTT.

In this sample, this clonotype turned up many times. This chain links TRBV20-1 with TRBJ2-7; 7 nucleotides align to TRBD2. V trimming: 0 bases; J trimming: 4 bases; junction bases outside the gene matches: 6. Germline CDR1 and CDR2: DFQATT and SNEGSKA (reference sequence). The CDR3 contains 14 residues. CDR3 DNA: TGCAGTGCTAGAGAGGCGCGGGAGCCTTACGAGCAGTACTTC. Protein: CSAREAREPYEQYF.

CDR3 loop: CASGLFLGQFTDTQYF. The CDR3 DNA follows: TGTGCTAGTGGTTTGTTTCTCGGACAGTTCACAGATACGCAGTATTTT. The chain couples TRBV12-5 to TRBJ2-3; D is perhaps TRBD1 (6 bases). There are 16 residues in the CDR3. Trimming removed 2 bases from V and 2 bases from J, with 14 bases in between. CDR1 is LGHNT, CDR2 FRNRAP, per germline.

This clonotype was counted at least ten times. This rearrangement joins TRBV5-6 to TRBJ2-3; a weak D match, TRBD1 (6 bases). Per germline, CDR1 SGHDT and CDR2 YYEEEE. This CDR3 has 13 amino acids. Trimming took 6 bases from V and 7 from J, leaving 15 bases between them. The CDR3 coding sequence is TGTGCCAGCAATAAGGTGGACAGCTATACGCAGTATTTT. Amino acid sequence: CASNKVDSYTQYF. The complete variable domain, with remaining parts taken from reference TRBV5-6 and TRBJ2-3, reads DAGVTQSPTHLIKTRGQQVTLRCSPKSGHDTVSWYQQALGQGPQFIFQYYEEEERQRGNFPDRFSGHQFPNYSSELNVNALLLGDSALYLCASNKVDSYTQYFGPGTRLTVL.

This clonotype occurred many times. The chain links TRBV2 to TRBJ1-6, with 7 nucleotides matching TRBD1. CDR3 length: 16 amino acids. Germline V gives CDR1 SNHLY, CDR2 FYNNEI. J gave up 5 bases and V 8 bases, and 12 bases lay outside the gene matches. In DNA, the CDR3 is TGTGCCAGCCTCAAGGACGGGACAGCGGATAATTCACCCCTCCACTTT. Protein sequence: CASLKDGTADNSPLHF.

V gene TRBV11-3 combines with J gene TRBJ2-1; D might be TRBD2 (6 bases). The germline V and J ends were trimmed by 0 bases and 0 bases, with 21 bases remaining between them. This CDR3 contains 20 residues. The germline V gene encodes CDR1 SGHNT and CDR2 YENEEA. The CDR3 DNA reads as TGTGCCAGCAGCTTAGACGGGATTAGCGGACCGTCGAGCTCCTACAATGAGCAGTTCTTC. This encodes CASSLDGISGPSSSYNEQFF.

The V and J genes are TRBV5-1 and TRBJ2-2; weak D call: TRBD1 (6 bases). CDR1 SGHRS and CDR2 YFSETQ come from the germline V gene. The CDR3 consists of 14 residues. Trimming left V 3 bases short and J 5 bases short, with 11 bases between. The CDR3 DNA reads TGCGCCAGCAGCTCCGGAACAGGGACCGGGGAGCTGTTTTTT. Translating it yields CASSSGTGTGELFF.

The V gene is TRBV11-2, the J gene TRBJ1-1; D is perhaps TRBD1 (5 bases). Germline V gene lookup returns CDR1 SGHAT and CDR2 FQNNGV. V gave up 8 bases and J gave up 3 bases, with 13 bases separating them. CDR3 size: 13 residues. The DNA of the CDR3 is TGTGCCAGCGGCCTACAGGAGGACACTGAAGCTTTCTTT. Its protein is CASGLQEDTEAFF.

This clonotype turned up a few times. The chain is built from TRBV5-4 and TRBJ2-3; 12 bases are shared with TRBD2. Germline trimming cut 0 bases from V and 5 bases from J; bases unmatched to any gene: 7. This CDR3 spans 17 amino acids. CDR1 is SGHNT, CDR2 YYREEE, per germline (reference sequence). The CDR3 DNA sequence: TGTGCCAGCAGCTTGGCCGGGCTAGCGGGGGGGAAAGATACGCAGTATTTT. Amino acid sequence: CASSLAGLAGGKDTQYF.

V is TRBV5-1 and J is TRBJ2-3; TRBD2 matches at 11 bases. Germline V gene lookup returns CDR1 SGHRS and CDR2 YFSETQ. Trimming at V came to 0 bases and at J to 13 bases, leaving 10 bases not matched to a gene. The CDR3 covers 15 residues. The CDR3 DNA is TGCGCCAGCAGCTTGGCCTCAACTAGCGGGGGAACAGAGTATTTT. Translation: CASSLASTSGGTEYF.

This clonotype has ten or more counts. This sequence joins TRBV2 and TRBJ2-4; 8 bases are shared with TRBD1. The germline V gene has CDR1 SNHLY and CDR2 FYNNEI. This CDR3 has 12 amino acids. J gave up 7 bases and V 6 bases, and 2 bases lay outside the gene matches. The CDR3: CASSRTGNIQYF. The CDR3 nucleotides read TGTGCCAGCAGCCGGACAGGGAACATTCAGTACTTC.

The sample holds many counts of this clonotype. This sequence joins TRBV24-1 and TRBJ2-3, with 10 bases that match TRBD2. After removal of 4 bases from V and 5 bases from J, the junction contained 5 bases not matched to a gene. Germline-derived CDR1 and CDR2 are KGHDR and SFDVKD. The CDR3 runs 15 residues. The chain's CDR3 is CATSEASGSRDTQYF. The CDR3 nucleotides read TGTGCCACCAGTGAGGCTAGCGGGAGTAGAGATACGCAGTATTTT.

At least ten counts were recorded for this clonotype. This chain links TRBV7-2 with TRBJ2-7; TRBD1 matches at 10 bases. Germline V CDR1 and CDR2: SGHTA, FQGNSA. The CDR3 sequence is 16 residues long. The J segment lost 7 bases and the V segment lost 5 bases, leaving 14 bases of the junction unmatched. This CDR3 reads CASSLTPGQGTGEQYF. CDR3 bases: TGTGCCAGCAGCCTTACCCCGGGACAGGGGACGGGGGAGCAGTACTTC.

A few counts support this clonotype. The gene calls are TRBV6-4 and TRBJ2-3; D ambiguous. The germline CDR1 and CDR2 sequences are MRHNA and SNTAGT. The V gene lost 8 bases and the J gene lost 4 bases, with 10 bases spanning the gap. This CDR3 region has 12 residues. The CDR3 DNA is TGTGCCAGCCATGGCGATCCAGATACGCAGTATTTT. This codes for CASHGDPDTQYF.

This clonotype showed up many times. The J gene is TRBJ1-2, the V gene TRBV5-8; D is unclear. This CDR3 has 15 residues. Trimming left V 2 bases short and J 4 bases short, with 15 bases between. CDR1 SGHTS and CDR2 YDEGEE come from the germline V gene. CDR3 protein: CASSLTGSRLYGYTF. Here the CDR3 DNA reads TGTGCCAGCAGCTTAACCGGGTCACGGCTCTATGGCTACACCTTC.

This clonotype appeared once. The chain recombines TRBV4-3 with TRBJ1-3; D is uncertain. Trimming took 0 bases from V and 2 from J, leaving 8 bases between them. The CDR3 is 15 residues long. Germline V gene lookup returns CDR1 LGHNA and CDR2 YSLEER. The CDR3 protein is CASSQDLGPGNTIYF. In nucleotides, the CDR3 is TGCGCCAGCAGCCAAGATTTAGGGCCTGGAAACACCATATATTTT.